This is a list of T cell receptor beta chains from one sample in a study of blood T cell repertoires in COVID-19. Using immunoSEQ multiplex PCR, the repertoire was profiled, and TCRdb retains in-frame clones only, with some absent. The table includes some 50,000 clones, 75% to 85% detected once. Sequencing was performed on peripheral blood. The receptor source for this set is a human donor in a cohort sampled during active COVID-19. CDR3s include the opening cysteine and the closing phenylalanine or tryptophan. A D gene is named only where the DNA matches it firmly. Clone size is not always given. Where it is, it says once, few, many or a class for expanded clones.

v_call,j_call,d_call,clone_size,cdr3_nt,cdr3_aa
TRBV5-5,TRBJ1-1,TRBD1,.,TGTGCCAGCAGCTCAGGGACAGGGTCTGGCACTGAAGCTTTCTTT,CASSSGTGSGTEAFF
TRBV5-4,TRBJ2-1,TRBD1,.,TGTGCCAGCAGCGCGACAGGGGGCAATGAGCAGTTCTTC,CASSATGGNEQFF
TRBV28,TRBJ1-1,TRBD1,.,TGTGCCAGCAGTTCCCCGGACAGGGTGGGAGCTTTCTTT,CASSSPDRVGAFF
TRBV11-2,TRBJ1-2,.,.,TGTGCCAGCAGCTCCGGGGACACCGTTAACTATGGCTACACCTTC,CASSSGDTVNYGYTF
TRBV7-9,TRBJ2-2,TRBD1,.,TGTGCCAGCAGCACCCTTGGGGACAGGGGGGACACCGGGGAGCTGTTTTTT,CASSTLGDRGDTGELFF
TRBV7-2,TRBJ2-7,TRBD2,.,TGTGCCAGCAGCGAAAATCCGGGACTAGCGGGAGACGAGCAGTACTTC,CASSENPGLAGDEQYF
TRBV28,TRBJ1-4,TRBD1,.,TGTGCCAGCAGGGGATCGGACAGGGGCAGGAATGAAAAACTGTTTTTT,CASRGSDRGRNEKLFF
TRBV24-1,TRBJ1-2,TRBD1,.,TGTGCCACCAGTGGGGACAGGGGGCCTGGCTACACCTTC,CATSGDRGPGYTF
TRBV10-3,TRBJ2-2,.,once,TGTGCCATCAGTATCTTAGCGACGGCCGGGGAGCTGTTTTTT,CAISILATAGELFF
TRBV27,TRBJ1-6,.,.,TGTGCCAGCAGCCTCCAGGGCGTCAATGAGAATTCACCCCTCCACTTT,CASSLQGVNENSPLHF
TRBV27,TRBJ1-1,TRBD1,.,TGTGCCAGCAGTCCTTCTCGGACAGGCGGCACTGAAGCTTTCTTT,CASSPSRTGGTEAFF
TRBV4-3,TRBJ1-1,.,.,TGCGCCAGCAGCCAAGGAACCACCGGACGGGGGAACACTGAAGCTTTCTTT,CASSQGTTGRGNTEAFF
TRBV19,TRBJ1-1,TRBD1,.,TGTGCCAGTATACAGGGGACTAGGACTGAAGCTTTCTTT,CASIQGTRTEAFF
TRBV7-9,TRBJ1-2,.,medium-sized,TGTGCCAGCAGCCAAAGCGGGGGGGGACTTGGCTACACCTTC,CASSQSGGGLGYTF
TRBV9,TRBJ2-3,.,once,TGTGCCAGCAGCGTAGCTGTAGATACGCAGTATTTT,CASSVAVDTQYF
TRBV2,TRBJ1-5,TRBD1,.,TGTGCCAGCAGAGGGGGACAGGGTTCTCAGCCCCAGCATTTT,CASRGGQGSQPQHF
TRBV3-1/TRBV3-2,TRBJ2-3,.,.,TGTGCCAGCAGACCTACGGGACAAATACTATCTAGCACAGATACGCAGTATTTT,CASRPTGQILSSTDTQYF
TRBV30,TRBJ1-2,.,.,TGTGCCTGGAGTGGAACGGGACACACGAACTATGGCTACACCTTC,CAWSGTGHTNYGYTF
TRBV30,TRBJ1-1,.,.,TGTGCCTGGAGTGTACCTGGGCACATGAACACTGAAGCTTTCTTT,CAWSVPGHMNTEAFF
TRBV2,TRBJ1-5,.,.,TGTGCCAGCAGTGAAGCGGGGCAGGGGAATTATAGCAATCAGCCCCAGCATTTT,CASSEAGQGNYSNQPQHF